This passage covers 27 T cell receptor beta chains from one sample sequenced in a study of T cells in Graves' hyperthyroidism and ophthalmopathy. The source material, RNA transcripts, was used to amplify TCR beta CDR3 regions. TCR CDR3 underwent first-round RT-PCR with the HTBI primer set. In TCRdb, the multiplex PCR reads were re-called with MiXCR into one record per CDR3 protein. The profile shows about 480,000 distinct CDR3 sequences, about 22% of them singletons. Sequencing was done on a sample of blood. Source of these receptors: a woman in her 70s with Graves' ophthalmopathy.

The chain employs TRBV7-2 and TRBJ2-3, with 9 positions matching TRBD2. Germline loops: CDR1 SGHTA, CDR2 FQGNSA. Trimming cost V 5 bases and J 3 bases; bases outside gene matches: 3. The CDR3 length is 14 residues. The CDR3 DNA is TGTGCCAGCAGCGCGGGGGGGGCTACAGATACGCAGTATTTT. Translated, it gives CASSAGGATDTQYF.

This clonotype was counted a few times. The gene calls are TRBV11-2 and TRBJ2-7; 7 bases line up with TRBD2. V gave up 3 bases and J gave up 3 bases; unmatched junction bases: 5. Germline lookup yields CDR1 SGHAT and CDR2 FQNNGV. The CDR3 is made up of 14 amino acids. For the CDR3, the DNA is TGTGCCAGCAGCTTCCCGGGACTACTCTACGAGCAGTACTTC. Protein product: CASSFPGLLYEQYF.

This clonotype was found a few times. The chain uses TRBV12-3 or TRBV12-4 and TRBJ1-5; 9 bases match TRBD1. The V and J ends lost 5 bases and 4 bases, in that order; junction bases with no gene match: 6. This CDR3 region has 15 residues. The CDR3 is CASSTSDRGNQPQHF. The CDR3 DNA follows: TGTGCCAGCAGTACATCAGACAGGGGGAATCAGCCCCAGCATTTT.

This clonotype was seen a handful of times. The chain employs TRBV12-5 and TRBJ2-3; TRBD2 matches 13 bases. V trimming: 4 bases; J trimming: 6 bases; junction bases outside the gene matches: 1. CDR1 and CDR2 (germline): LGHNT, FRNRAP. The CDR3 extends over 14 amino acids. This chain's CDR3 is CASGSTSGRDTQYF. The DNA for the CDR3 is TGTGCTAGTGGTTCGACTAGCGGGAGGGATACGCAGTATTTT.

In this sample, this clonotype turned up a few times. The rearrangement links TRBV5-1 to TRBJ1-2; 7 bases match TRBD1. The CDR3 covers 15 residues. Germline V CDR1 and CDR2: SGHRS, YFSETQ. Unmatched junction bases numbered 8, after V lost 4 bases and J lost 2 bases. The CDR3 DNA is TGCGCCAGCAGCCCAGCCGGGACAGACAACTATGGCTACACCTTC. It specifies CASSPAGTDNYGYTF.

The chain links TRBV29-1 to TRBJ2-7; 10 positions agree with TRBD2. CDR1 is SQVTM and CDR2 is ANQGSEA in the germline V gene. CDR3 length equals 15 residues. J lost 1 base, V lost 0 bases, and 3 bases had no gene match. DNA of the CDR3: TGCAGCGTTGAAGAGCTAGCGGGAGCTTCCTACGAGCAGTACTTC. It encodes CSVEELAGASYEQYF.

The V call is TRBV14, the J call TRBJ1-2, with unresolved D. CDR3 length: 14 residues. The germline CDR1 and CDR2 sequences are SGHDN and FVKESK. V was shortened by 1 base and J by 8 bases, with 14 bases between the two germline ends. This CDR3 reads CASSQVSSVGGYTF. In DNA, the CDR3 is TGTGCCAGCAGCCAAGTGTCCTCGGTCGGGGGCTACACCTTC.

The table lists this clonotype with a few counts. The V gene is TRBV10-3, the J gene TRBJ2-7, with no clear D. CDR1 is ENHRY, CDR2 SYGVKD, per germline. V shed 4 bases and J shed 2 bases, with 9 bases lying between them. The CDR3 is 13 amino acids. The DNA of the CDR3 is TGTGCCATCAGTGGCACGTCTGCCTACGAGCAGTACTTC. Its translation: CAISGTSAYEQYF.

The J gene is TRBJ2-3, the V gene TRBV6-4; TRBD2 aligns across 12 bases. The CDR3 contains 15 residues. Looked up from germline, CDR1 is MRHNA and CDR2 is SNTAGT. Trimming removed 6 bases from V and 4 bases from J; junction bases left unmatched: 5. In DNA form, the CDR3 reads TGTGCCAGCAGGGACCTAGCGGGAGGGCCAGATACGCAGTATTTT. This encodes CASRDLAGGPDTQYF.

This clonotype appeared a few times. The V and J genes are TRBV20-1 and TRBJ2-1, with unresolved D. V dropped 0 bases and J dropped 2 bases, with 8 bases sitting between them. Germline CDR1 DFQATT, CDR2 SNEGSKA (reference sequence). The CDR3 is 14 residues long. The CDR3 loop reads CSARDAQTYNEQFF. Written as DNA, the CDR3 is TGCAGTGCTAGAGATGCACAGACCTACAATGAGCAGTTCTTC.

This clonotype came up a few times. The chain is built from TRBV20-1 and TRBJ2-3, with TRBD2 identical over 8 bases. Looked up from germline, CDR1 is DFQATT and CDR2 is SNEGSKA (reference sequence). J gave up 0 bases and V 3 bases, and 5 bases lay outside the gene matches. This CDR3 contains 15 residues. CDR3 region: CSARVAGPSTDTQYF. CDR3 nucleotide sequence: TGCAGTGCTAGGGTAGCGGGACCTAGCACAGATACGCAGTATTTT.

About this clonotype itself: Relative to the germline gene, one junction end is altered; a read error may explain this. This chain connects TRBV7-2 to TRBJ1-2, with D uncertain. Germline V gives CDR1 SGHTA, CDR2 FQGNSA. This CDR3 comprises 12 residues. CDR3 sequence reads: CASSQDRVTAAF. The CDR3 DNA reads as TGTGCCAGCAGCCAAGATCGGGTTACAGCAGCCTTC.

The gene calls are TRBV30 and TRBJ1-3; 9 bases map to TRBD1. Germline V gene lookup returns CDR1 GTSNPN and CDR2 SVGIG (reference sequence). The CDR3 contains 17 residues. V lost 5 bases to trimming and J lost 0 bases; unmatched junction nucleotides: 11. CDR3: CAWGWGTGIRSGNTIYF. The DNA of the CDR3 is TGTGCCTGGGGTTGGGGGACAGGGATTCGCTCTGGAAACACCATATATTTT.

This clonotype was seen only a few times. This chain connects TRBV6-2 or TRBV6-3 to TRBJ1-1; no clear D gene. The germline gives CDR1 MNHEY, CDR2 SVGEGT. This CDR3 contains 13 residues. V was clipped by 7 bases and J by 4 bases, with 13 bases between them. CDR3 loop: CASTLGVFTEAFF. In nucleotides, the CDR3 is TGTGCCAGCACCCTCGGGGTATTCACTGAAGCTTTCTTT.

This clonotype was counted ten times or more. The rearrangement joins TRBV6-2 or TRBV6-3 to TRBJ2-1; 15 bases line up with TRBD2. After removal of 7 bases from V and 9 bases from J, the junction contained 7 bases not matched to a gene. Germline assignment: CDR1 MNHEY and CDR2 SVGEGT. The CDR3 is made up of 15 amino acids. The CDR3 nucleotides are TGTGCCAGCACCGGACTAGCGGGAGGGCCAAGTGAGCAGTTCTTC. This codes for CASTGLAGGPSEQFF.

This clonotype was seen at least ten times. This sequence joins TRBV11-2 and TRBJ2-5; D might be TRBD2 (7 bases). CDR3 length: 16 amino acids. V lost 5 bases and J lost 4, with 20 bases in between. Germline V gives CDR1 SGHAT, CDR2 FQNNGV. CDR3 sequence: CASSLVAGGGRETQYF. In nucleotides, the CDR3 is TGTGCCAGCAGCCTAGTAGCTGGGGGGGGGCGAGAGACCCAGTACTTC.

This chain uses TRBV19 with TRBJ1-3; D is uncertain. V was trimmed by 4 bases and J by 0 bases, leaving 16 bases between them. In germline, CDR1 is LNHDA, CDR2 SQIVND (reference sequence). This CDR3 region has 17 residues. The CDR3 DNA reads TGTGCCAGTAGTACGACCTTCGGGCCAAGCTCTGGAAACACCATATATTTT. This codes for CASSTTFGPSSGNTIYF. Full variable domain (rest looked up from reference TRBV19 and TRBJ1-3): DGGITQSPKYLFRKEGQNVTLSCEQNLNHDAMYWYRQDPGQGLRLIYYSQIVNDFQKGDIAEGYSVSREKKESFPLTVTSAQKNPTAFYLCASSTTFGPSSGNTIYFGEGSWLTVV.

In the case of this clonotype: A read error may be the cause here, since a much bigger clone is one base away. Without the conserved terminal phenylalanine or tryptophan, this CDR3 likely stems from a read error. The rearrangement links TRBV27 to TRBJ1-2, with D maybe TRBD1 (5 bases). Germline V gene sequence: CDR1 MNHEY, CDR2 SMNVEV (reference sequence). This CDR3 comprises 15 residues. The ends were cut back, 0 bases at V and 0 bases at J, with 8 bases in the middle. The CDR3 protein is CASSLSTDANYGYTL. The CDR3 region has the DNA TGTGCCAGCAGTTTATCGACAGACGCTAACTATGGCTACACCCTC.

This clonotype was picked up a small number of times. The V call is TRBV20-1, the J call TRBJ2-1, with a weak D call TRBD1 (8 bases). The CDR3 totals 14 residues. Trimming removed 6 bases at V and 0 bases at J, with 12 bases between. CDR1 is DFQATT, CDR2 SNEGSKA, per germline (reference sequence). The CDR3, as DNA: TGCAGTGCAACAGGGGGGGGCTCCTACAATGAGCAGTTCTTC. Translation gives CSATGGGSYNEQFF.

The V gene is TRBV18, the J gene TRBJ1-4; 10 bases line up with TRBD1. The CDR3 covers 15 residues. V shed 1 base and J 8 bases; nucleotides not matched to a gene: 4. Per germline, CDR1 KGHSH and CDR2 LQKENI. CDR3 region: CASSPQGQGYEKLFF. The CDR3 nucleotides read TGTGCCAGCTCACCACAGGGACAGGGGTACGAAAAACTGTTTTTT.

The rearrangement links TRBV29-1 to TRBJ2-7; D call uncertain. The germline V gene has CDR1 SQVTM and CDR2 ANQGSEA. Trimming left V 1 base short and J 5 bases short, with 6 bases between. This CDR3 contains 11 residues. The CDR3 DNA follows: TGCAGCGTTGAAGGTGCCCACGAGCAGTACTTC. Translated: CSVEGAHEQYF.

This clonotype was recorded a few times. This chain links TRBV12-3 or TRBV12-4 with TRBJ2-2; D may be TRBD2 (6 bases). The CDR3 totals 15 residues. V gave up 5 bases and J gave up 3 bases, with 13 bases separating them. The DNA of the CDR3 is TGTGCCAGCAGTGCCGGAGGGATGGACACCGGGGAGCTGTTTTTT. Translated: CASSAGGMDTGELFF.

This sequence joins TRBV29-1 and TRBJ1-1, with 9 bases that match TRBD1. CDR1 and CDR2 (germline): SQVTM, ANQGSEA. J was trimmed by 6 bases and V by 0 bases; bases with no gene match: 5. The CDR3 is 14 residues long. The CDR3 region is CSVEDRGDRAEAFF. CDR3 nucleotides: TGCAGCGTTGAAGATCGAGGGGACAGGGCTGAAGCTTTCTTT.

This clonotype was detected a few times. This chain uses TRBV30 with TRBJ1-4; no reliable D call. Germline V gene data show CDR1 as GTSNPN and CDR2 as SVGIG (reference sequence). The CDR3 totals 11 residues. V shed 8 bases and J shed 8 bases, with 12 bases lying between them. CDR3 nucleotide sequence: TGTGCCGGTGGGGAACAGGAAAAACTGTTTTTT. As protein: CAGGEQEKLFF.

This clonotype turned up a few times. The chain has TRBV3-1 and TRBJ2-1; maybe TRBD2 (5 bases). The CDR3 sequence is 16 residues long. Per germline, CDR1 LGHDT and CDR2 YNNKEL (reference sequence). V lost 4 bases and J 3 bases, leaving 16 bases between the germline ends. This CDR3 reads CASSPDGGSGYNEQFF. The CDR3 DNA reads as TGTGCCAGCAGCCCGGACGGAGGTTCCGGCTACAATGAGCAGTTCTTC.

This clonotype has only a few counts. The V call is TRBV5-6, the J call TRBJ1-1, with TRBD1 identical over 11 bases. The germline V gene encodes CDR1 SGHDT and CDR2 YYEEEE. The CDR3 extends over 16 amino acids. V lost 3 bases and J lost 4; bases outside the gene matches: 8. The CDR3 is CASSSRTGGLVTEAFF. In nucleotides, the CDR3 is TGTGCCAGCAGCTCCCGGACAGGGGGCCTAGTCACTGAAGCTTTCTTT.

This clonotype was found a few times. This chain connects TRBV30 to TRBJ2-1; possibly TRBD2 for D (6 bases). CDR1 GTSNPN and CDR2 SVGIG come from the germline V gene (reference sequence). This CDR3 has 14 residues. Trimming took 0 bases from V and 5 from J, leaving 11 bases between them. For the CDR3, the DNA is TGTGCCTGGAGTGTACTGGAGGGAGACAATGAGCAGTTCTTC. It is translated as CAWSVLEGDNEQFF.